This T cell receptor beta chain was found in a study of cytomegalovirus exposure and HLA in healthy donors. Primers included in the PCR were 60 Vbeta and 13 Jbeta primers. Profiled with immunoSEQ multiplex PCR; TCRdb holds only in-frame clones, not every one. The sample has about 160,000 clones, roughly 79% seen once. There are 15 residues in the CDR3. With 4 bases removed from V and 3 bases from J, the gap between germline ends came to 15 bases. The V gene's germline CDR1 is SGHKS and CDR2 YYEKEE (reference sequence). The clonotype was recovered from a woman aged 40 to 50 in good health and CMV-seropositive. The sequencing input was PBMCs. The chain recombines TRBV5-5 with TRBJ2-3; tentative D call: TRBD2 (6 bases). The chain's CDR3 is CASSHSGSRTDTQYF. The DNA of the CDR3 is TGTGCCAGCAGCCACTCCGGGAGTAGAACAGATACGCAGTATTTT.